This T cell receptor (beta chain) was captured in a study of blood T cell repertoires in COVID-19 (dated by TCRdb to about 2020). Background for the entire study: Samples from collaborators originated in the United States, Italy and Spain and spanned both the acute and convalescent phases of COVID-19. Where available, HLA class I and class II types were taken from metadata supplied by the sample provider and were not determined by assay-based typing. Sample metadata almost always included a de-identified subject ID, COVID-19 status, age in years and sex. Samples came from the ongoing ImmuneRACE study (first 160 participants) plus 1,254 subjects from 6 global collaborators. The prospective study material was composed of cDNA or gDNA derived from T cells, B-cell-depleted T cells, or PBMCs. The repertoires were made available in a free public database intended to serve as a resource for research on the immune response to SARS-CoV-2. The dataset comprised deeply sampled blood TCRbeta repertoires from subjects exposed to, actively infected with, or recovered from COVID-19. Beyond this particular receptor, the publication reports: Clinical and demographic metadata were provided uncurated, with the amount varying by source and participant.

To note about this clone: Its antigen is unknown. The sample holds no much larger clone one base away, and base qualities are not on file.

Whole blood was collected in K2EDTA tubes by collaborating institutions according to the institutions' own protocols. For TCRbeta analysis, collaborators shipped samples in one of three forms: frozen whole blood, isolated PBMCs, or DNA extracted from either of those sample types. TCRbeta CDR3 regions were amplified from genomic DNA by means of the immunoSEQ Assay, a bias-controlled multiplex PCR. As for how the authors treated the data: Within the assay, amplification of reference gene primers was used to estimate how many nucleated cells each sample contained. To quantify the absolute abundance of each unique TCRbeta CDR3 rearrangement, sequence reads were collapsed and filtered. For each sample, productive Simpson clonality was calculated as the square root of Simpson's diversity index over productive rearrangements. The immuneACCESS repertoire file appears here via TCRdb, limited to in-frame rearrangements. These files lack a portion of the clones; in checked studies, under half of the deficit traces to unresolved V genes, and the cause of the others is not known. V, J and clone size were drawn from that table, and D and trimming were deduced from the DNA. This sample holds about 240,000 clones; roughly 80% were observed only once. The top ten hold about 3.2% of the sample.

In the germline V gene, CDR1 corresponds to SGHVS and CDR2 to FQNEAQ. V is reduced by 2 bases and J by 2 bases, leaving a spacing of 16 bases between them. Inclusive of the bounding cysteine and phenylalanine, the CDR3 is 16 residues long. CDR3 DNA is the only sequence kept; it has 48 bases, read in frame from the first base. Sequencing used peripheral blood. The source of this sequence is a woman aged 18-30 years with acute or convalescent COVID-19. The V gene is TRBV7-8 and the J gene is TRBJ2-7; a tentative D match to TRBD1 spans 7 bases. The bases are TGTGCCAGCAGCTTAACGGGCGGGACAGATACCTACGAGCAGTACTTC. It is translated as CASSLTGGTDTYEQYF.